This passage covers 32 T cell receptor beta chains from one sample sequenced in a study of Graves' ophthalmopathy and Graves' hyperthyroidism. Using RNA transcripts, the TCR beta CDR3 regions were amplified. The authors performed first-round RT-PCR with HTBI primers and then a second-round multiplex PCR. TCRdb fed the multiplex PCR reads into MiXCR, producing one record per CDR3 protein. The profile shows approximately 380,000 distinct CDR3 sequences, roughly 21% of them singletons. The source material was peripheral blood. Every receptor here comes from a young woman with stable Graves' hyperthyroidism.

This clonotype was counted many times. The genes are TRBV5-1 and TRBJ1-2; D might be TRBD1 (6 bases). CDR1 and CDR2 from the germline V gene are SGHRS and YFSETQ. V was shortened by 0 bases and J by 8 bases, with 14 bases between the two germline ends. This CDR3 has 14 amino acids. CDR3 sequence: CASSLEDSLLGYTF. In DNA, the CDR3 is TGCGCCAGCAGCTTGGAGGACAGCTTACTCGGCTACACCTTC.

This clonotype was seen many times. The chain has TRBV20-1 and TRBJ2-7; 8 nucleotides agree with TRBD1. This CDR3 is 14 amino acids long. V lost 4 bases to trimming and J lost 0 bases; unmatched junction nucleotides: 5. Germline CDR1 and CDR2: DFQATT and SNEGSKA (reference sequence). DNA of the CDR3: TGCAGTGCTACGGGCAGGGGGCGCTCCTACGAGCAGTACTTC. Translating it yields CSATGRGRSYEQYF.

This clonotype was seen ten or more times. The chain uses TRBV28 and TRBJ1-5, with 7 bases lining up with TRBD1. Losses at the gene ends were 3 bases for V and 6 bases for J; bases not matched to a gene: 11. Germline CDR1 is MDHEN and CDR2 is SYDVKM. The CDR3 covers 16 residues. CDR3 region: CASSFAYRGLRQPQHF. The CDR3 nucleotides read TGTGCCAGCAGTTTCGCGTACAGGGGTTTGCGTCAGCCCCAGCATTTT.

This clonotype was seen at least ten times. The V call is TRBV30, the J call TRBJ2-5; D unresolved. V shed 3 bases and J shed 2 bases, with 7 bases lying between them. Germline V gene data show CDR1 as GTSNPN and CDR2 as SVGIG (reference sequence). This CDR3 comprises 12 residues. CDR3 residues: CAWRLGQETQYF. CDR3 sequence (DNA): TGTGCCTGGAGGCTAGGACAAGAGACCCAGTACTTC.

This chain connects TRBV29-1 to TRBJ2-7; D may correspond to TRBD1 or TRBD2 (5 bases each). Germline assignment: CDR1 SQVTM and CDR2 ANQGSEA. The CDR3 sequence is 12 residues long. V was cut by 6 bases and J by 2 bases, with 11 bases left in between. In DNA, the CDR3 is TGCAGCGTAGGACACGGGGCCTACGAGCAGTACTTC. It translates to CSVGHGAYEQYF.

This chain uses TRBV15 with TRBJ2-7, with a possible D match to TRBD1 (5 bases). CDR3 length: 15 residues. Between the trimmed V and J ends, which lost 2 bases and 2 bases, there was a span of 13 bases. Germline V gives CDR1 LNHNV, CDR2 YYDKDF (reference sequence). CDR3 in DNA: TGTGCCACCAGCAGACACAGGCAAGGTCCCTACGAGCAGTACTTC. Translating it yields CATSRHRQGPYEQYF.

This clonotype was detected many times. In nucleotides, the CDR3 is TGCAGTGCTAGTCCGTCGGCAGGGGGCCTCGACGAGCAGTACTTC. Amino acid sequence: CSASPSAGGLDEQYF. The chain is built from TRBV20-1 and TRBJ2-7; 8 bases match TRBD1. J gave up 5 bases and V 3 bases, and 12 bases lay outside the gene matches. This CDR3 region has 15 residues. Germline V gene data show CDR1 as DFQATT and CDR2 as SNEGSKA (reference sequence).

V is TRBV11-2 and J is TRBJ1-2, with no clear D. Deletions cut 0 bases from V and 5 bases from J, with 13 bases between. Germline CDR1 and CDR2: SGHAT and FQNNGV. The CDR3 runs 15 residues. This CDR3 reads CASSLDWRTNYGYTF. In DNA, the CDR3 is TGTGCCAGCAGCTTAGACTGGAGAACCAATTATGGCTACACCTTC.

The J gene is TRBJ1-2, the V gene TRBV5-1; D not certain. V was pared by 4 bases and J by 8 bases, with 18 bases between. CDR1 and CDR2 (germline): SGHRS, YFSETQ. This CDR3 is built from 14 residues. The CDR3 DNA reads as TGCGCCAGCAGCCAACTACGTGGGTCGGGGGGCTACACCTTC. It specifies CASSQLRGSGGYTF.

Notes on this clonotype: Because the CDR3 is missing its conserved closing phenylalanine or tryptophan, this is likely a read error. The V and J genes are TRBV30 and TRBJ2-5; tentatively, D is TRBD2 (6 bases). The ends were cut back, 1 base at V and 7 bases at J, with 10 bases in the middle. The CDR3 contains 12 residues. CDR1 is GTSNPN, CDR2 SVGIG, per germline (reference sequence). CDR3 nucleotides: TGTGCCTGGAGTGGCCGAGCGGGGACCCAGTACTGC. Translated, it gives CAWSGRAGTQYC.

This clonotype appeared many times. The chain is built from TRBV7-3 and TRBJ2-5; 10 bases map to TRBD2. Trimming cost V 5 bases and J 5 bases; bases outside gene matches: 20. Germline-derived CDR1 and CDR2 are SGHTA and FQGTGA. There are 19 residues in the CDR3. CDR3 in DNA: TGTGCCAGCAGCCGGGGCCCCGGGACTAGCGCACACTCGGGGGAGACCCAGTACTTC. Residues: CASSRGPGTSAHSGETQYF.

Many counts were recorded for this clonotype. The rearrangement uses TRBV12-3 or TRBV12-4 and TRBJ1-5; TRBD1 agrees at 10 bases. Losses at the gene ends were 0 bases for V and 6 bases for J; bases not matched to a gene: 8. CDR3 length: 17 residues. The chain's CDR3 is CASSLALDRGYVQPQHF. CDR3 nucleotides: TGTGCCAGCAGTTTAGCTCTGGACAGGGGGTATGTTCAGCCCCAGCATTTT.

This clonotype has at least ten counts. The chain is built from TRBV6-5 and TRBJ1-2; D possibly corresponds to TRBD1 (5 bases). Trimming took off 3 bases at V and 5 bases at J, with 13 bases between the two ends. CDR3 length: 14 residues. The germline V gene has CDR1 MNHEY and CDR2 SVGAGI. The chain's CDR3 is CASSYTGAQYGYTF. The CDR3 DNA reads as TGTGCCAGCAGTTATACAGGAGCGCAATATGGCTACACCTTC.

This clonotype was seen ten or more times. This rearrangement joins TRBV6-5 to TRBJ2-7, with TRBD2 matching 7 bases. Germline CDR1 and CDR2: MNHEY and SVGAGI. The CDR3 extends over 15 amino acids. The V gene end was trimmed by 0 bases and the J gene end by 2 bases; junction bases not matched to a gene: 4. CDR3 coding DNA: TGTGCCAGCAGTTACTCGTCGGGGGGTCCCTACGAGCAGTACTTC. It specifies CASSYSSGGPYEQYF.

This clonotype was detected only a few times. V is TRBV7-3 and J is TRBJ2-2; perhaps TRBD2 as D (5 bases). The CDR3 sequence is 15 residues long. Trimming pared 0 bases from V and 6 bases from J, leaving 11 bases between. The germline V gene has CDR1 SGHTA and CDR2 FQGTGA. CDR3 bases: TGTGCCAGCAGCTTAACCCCCCTAGCAGCCGGGGAGCTGTTTTTT. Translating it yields CASSLTPLAAGELFF.

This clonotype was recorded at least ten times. The chain's CDR3 is CASSASGTVNTEAFF. The CDR3 DNA follows: TGTGCCAGCAGTGCCTCCGGGACAGTGAACACTGAAGCTTTCTTT. The gene calls are TRBV2 and TRBJ1-1; TRBD1 matches at 7 bases. Losses at the gene ends were 4 bases for V and 0 bases for J; bases not matched to a gene: 5. The CDR3 loop spans 15 amino acids. CDR1 SNHLY and CDR2 FYNNEI come from the germline V gene.

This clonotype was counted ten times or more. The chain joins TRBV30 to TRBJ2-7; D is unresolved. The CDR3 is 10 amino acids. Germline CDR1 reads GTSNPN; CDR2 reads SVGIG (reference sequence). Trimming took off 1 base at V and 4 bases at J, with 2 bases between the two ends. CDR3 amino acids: CAWSGYEQYF. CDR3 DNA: TGTGCCTGGAGTGGTTACGAGCAGTACTTC.

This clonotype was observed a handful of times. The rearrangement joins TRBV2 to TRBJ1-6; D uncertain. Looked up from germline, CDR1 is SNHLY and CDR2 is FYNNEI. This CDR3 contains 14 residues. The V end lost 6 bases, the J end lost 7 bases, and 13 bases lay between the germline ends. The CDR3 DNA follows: TGTGCCAGCAGAATTGAGGGCTTAAATTCACCCCTCCACTTT. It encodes CASRIEGLNSPLHF.

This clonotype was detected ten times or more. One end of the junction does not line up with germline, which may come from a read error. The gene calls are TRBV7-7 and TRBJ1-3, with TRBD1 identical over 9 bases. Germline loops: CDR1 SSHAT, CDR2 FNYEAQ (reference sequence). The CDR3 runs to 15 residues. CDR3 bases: TGTGCTAGCAGCCAGGGACAGGGTGCGGGAAACACCATATATTTT. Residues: CASSQGQGAGNTIYF.

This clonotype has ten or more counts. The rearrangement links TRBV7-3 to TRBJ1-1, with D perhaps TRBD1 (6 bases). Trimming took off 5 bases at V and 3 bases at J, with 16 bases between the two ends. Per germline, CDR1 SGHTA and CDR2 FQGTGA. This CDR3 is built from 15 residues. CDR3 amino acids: CASSPGVVDYTEAFF. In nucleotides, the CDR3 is TGTGCCAGCAGCCCAGGGGTCGTGGATTACACTGAAGCTTTCTTT.

The CDR3 coding sequence is TGTGCCAGCAGTAATGGGCCAGGACTGAACACTGAAGCTTTCTTT. It yields the protein CASSNGPGLNTEAFF. This sequence joins TRBV12-3 or TRBV12-4 and TRBJ1-1; unclear D gene. The V and J ends lost 5 bases and 0 bases respectively, with 13 bases between them. This CDR3 comprises 15 residues.

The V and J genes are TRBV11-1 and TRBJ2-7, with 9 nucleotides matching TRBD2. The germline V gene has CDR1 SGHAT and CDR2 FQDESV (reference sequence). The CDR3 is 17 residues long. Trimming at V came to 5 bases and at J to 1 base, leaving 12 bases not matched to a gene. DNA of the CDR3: TGTGCCAGCAGCCACCCGGCGGGAGGGCCTTCGTCCTACGAGCAGTACTTC. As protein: CASSHPAGGPSSYEQYF.

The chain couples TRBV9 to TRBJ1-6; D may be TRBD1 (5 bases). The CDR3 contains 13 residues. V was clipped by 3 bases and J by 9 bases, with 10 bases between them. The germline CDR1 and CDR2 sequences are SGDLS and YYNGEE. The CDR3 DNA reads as TGTGCCAGCAGCGGATTGGGGGGTTCACCCCTCCACTTT. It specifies CASSGLGGSPLHF.

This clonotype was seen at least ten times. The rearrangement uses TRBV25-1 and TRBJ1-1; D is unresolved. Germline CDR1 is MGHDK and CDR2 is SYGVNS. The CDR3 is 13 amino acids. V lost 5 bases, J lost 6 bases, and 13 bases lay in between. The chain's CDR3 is CASSSGRYAEAFF. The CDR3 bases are TGTGCCAGCAGTTCGGGCAGATATGCTGAAGCTTTCTTT.

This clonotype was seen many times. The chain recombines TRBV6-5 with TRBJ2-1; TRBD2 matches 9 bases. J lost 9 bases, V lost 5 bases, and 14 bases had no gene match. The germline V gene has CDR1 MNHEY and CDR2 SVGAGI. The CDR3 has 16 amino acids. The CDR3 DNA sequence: TGTGCCAGCAGTCACAGGGGTGCGGGAGGGCCTTCTGAGCAGTTCTTC. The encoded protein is CASSHRGAGGPSEQFF.

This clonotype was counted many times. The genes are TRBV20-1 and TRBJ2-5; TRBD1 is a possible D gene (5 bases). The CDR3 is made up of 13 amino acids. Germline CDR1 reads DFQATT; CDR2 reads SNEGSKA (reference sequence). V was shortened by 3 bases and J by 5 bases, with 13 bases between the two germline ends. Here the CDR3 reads CSASFQGLETQYF. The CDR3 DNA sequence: TGCAGTGCTAGTTTCCAGGGATTGGAGACCCAGTACTTC.

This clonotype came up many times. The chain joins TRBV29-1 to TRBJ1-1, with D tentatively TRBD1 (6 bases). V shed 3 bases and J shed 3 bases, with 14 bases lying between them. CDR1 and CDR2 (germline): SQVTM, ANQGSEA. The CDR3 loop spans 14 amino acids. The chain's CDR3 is CSVESRGRYTEAFF. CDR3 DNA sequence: TGCAGCGTTGAGTCCCGGGGGCGGTACACTGAAGCTTTCTTT.

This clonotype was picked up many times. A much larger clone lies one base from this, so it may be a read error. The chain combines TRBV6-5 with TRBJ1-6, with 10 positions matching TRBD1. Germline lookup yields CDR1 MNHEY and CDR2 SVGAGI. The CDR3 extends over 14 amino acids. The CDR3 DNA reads TGTGCCAGCAGTTACGGGACAGGGGATTCACACCTCCACTTT. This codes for CASSYGTGDSHLHF.

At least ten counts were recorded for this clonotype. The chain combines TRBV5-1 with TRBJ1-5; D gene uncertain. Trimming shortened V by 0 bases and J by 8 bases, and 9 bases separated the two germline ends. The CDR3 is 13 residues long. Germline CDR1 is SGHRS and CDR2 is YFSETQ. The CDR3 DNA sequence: TGCGCCAGCAGCTTGGCCAGCGGTAAGCCCCAGCATTTT. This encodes CASSLASGKPQHF.

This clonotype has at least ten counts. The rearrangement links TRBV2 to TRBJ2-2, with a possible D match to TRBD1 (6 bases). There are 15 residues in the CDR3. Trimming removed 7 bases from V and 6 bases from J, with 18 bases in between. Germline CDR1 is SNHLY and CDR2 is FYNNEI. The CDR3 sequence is CASNRDKTSSGELFF. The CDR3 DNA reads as TGTGCCAGCAACCGGGACAAGACCTCTTCCGGGGAGCTGTTTTTT.

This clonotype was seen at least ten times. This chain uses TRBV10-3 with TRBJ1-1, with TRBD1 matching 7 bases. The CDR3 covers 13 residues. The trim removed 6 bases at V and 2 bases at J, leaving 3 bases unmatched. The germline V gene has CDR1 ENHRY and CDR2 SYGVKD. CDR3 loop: CAIRAGGNTEAFF. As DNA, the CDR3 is TGTGCCATCAGGGCAGGGGGAAACACTGAAGCTTTCTTT.

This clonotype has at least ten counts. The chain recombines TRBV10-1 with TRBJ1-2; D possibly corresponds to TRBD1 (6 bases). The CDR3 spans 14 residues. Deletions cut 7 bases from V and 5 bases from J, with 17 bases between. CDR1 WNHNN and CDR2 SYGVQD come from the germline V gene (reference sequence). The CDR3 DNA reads TGCGCCAGCACTCCGGACAGTTGGGGGTATGGCTACACCTTC. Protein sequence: CASTPDSWGYGYTF.